A single sample is the source of the 13 T cell receptor beta chains below, sequenced in a study of human T cells and chemical hapten exposure. TCRdb independently ran MiXCR on the RACE reads; one entry per CDR3 protein. The table lists some 80,000 distinct CDR3 sequences, roughly 10% of them singletons. The time point was: patch test 1, 2 weeks after DPC sensitization. The sample's treatment: therapeutic diphenylcyclopropenone sensitization with weekly scalp DPC. Sample: whole blood, taken in connection with sensitization to the hapten diphenylcyclopropenone (DPC). The receptors stem from a woman between 50 and 59 years old with alopecia areata. Some clones in this sample may be carry-over from other donors' samples.

This chain links TRBV29-1 with TRBJ2-7, with a possible D match to TRBD1 (6 bases). This CDR3 region has 13 residues. The germline V and J ends were trimmed by 6 bases and 2 bases, with 14 bases remaining between them. Germline CDR1 is SQVTM and CDR2 is ANQGSEA. The CDR3 is CSVARGQPYEQYF. CDR3 DNA sequence: TGCAGCGTCGCACGGGGACAACCCTACGAGCAGTACTTC.

A few counts support this clonotype. In nucleotides, the CDR3 is TGTGCCAGCAGCCATGTCCCGGGGACTAGCGGGACTTATAGCTCCTACAATGAGCAGTTCTTC. Its translation: CASSHVPGTSGTYSSYNEQFF. The rearrangement joins TRBV4-2 to TRBJ2-1; 13 bases match TRBD2. The trim removed 3 bases at V and 0 bases at J, leaving 14 bases unmatched. CDR3 size: 21 residues. CDR1 is LGHNA and CDR2 is YNFKEQ in the germline V gene.

This chain connects TRBV5-1 to TRBJ2-7; D not certain. The CDR3 has 17 amino acids. Per germline, CDR1 SGHRS and CDR2 YFSETQ. The V end lost 0 bases, the J end lost 0 bases, and 16 bases lay between the germline ends. The CDR3: CASSLEGRAGLSYEQYF. CDR3 DNA sequence: TGCGCCAGCAGCTTGGAAGGTAGGGCCGGTCTCTCCTACGAGCAGTACTTC.

The chain employs TRBV28 and TRBJ2-1; D is unclear. Germline V CDR1 and CDR2: MDHEN, SYDVKM. This CDR3 spans 12 amino acids. Trimming stripped 5 bases from V and 9 bases from J, with 11 bases between. CDR3 amino acids: CASSPNGLEQFF. The CDR3 DNA sequence: TGTGCCAGCAGTCCTAACGGCCTTGAGCAGTTCTTC.

Ten or more counts support this clonotype. V usage is TRBV20-1 and J usage is TRBJ2-1, with D possibly being TRBD1 (6 bases). Deletions cut 6 bases from V and 2 bases from J, with 14 bases between. The germline V gene has CDR1 DFQATT and CDR2 SNEGSKA (reference sequence). The CDR3 sequence is 14 residues long. The CDR3 DNA is TGCAGTGCCCGACAGGAGACCCCCTACAATGAGCAGTTCTTC. Amino acid sequence: CSARQETPYNEQFF.

The V gene is TRBV13, the J gene TRBJ2-3; TRBD2 agrees at 14 bases. The V gene's germline CDR1 is PRHDT and CDR2 FYEKMQ (reference sequence). This CDR3 has 18 residues. Trimming took 5 bases from V and 0 from J; bases not matched to a gene: 7. CDR3 nucleotide sequence: TGTGCCAGCAGCCCTGGACTAGCGGGGGGCCCTAGCACAGATACGCAGTATTTT. It specifies CASSPGLAGGPSTDTQYF. Combining the CDR3 with reference TRBV13 and TRBJ2-3 gives the whole variable domain AAGVIQSPRHLIKEKRETATLKCYPIPRHDTVYWYQQGPGQDPQFLISFYEKMQSDKGSIPDRFSAQQFSDYHSELNMSSLELGDSALYFCASSPGLAGGPSTDTQYFGPGTRLTVL.

This clonotype was observed many times. V gene TRBV7-3 combines with J gene TRBJ2-1; 9 nucleotides align to TRBD2. The junction had 12 bases not matched to a gene; V was cut back by 5 bases and J by 7 bases. The CDR3 covers 16 residues. The germline V gene has CDR1 SGHTA and CDR2 FQGTGA. CDR3 amino acids: CASSNVAGATLNEQFF. CDR3 DNA sequence: TGTGCCAGCAGCAACGTAGCGGGGGCCACCTTGAATGAGCAGTTCTTC.

This clonotype was counted between two and nine times. The chain couples TRBV28 to TRBJ1-2; a weak D match, TRBD1 (6 bases). CDR1 is MDHEN and CDR2 is SYDVKM in the germline V gene. The V gene lost 8 bases and the J gene lost 4 bases, with 14 bases spanning the gap. There are 13 residues in the CDR3. The CDR3: CASEDSSFYGYTF. CDR3 DNA sequence: TGTGCCAGCGAGGACAGCTCTTTCTATGGCTACACCTTC.

To note about this clonotype: The CDR3 does not end in the conserved phenylalanine or tryptophan, so this is likely a read error. The rearrangement uses TRBV7-2 and TRBJ1-5, with D hard to call. The CDR3 has 15 residues. The germline V gene encodes CDR1 SGHTA and CDR2 FQGNSA. V was clipped by 1 base and J by 2 bases, with 9 bases between them. The CDR3, as DNA: TGTGCCAGCAGCTTAGTAGGGAGTGGCAATCAGCCCCAGCATTCT. Translating gives CASSLVGSGNQPQHS.

This clonotype was counted a few times. The V gene is TRBV7-3, the J gene TRBJ2-5; possibly TRBD2 for D (7 bases). The length of the CDR3 is 16 residues. Germline V gives CDR1 SGHTA, CDR2 FQGTGA. V was trimmed by 2 bases and J by 4 bases, leaving 17 bases between them. The CDR3 nucleotides read TGTGCCAGCAGCTTACAGCCCCGAGGGGGGGTAGAGACCCAGTACTTC. Translation: CASSLQPRGGVETQYF.

This clonotype was seen only a few times. Mismatch with germline at one junction end may stem from a read error. The chain uses TRBV7-7 and TRBJ2-5; tentative D call: TRBD2 (6 bases). The V gene's germline CDR1 is SSHAT and CDR2 FNYEAQ (reference sequence). The CDR3 is made up of 9 amino acids. The CDR3 loop reads CASSPSEGF. DNA of the CDR3: TGTGCTAGCAGCCCTTCGGAGGGCTTC. Combining the CDR3 with reference TRBV7-7 and TRBJ2-5 gives the whole variable domain GAGVSQSPRYKVTKRGQDVTLRCDPISSHATLYWYQQALGQGPEFLTYFNYEAQPDKSGLPSDRFSAERPEGSISTLTIQRTEQRDSAMYRCASSPSEGFGPGTRLLVL.

This clonotype has a count of ten or more. The chain uses TRBV28 and TRBJ2-7; a weak D match, TRBD1 (7 bases). The CDR3 consists of 16 residues. Germline CDR1 is MDHEN and CDR2 is SYDVKM. Trimming shortened V by 5 bases and J by 4 bases, and 21 bases separated the two germline ends. CDR3 nucleotide sequence: TGTGCCAGCAGTCCTCCGGGGGACAGCTACATGTACGAGCAGTACTTC. This encodes CASSPPGDSYMYEQYF.

This clonotype has a handful of counts. The CDR3 region has the DNA TGTGCCAGCAGCTTTACCAGCGGGGGGCCTAGCGCAGATACGCAGTATTTT. This translates into CASSFTSGGPSADTQYF. This chain joins TRBV7-3 and TRBJ2-3; 9 bases are a match to TRBD2. Germline assignment: CDR1 SGHTA and CDR2 FQGTGA. The CDR3 contains 17 residues. V lost 3 bases and J lost 4; bases outside the gene matches: 11.